This passage covers 30 T cell receptor beta chains from one sample sequenced in a study of shared clonotypes between healthy human individuals. Measured with immunoSEQ multiplex PCR; TCRdb has only the in-frame clones, and not every one. The sample shows some 300,000 clones, about 70% of them seen only once. Sequencing used memory CD4+ T cells sorted from blood. Subset given: CD45RA-negative fraction. All receptors derive from a man aged 25-45 years in good health.

The sample holds a few counts of this clone. The chain recombines TRBV4-3 with TRBJ2-1; 7 nucleotides align to TRBD2. The length of the CDR3 is 14 residues. V lost 0 bases and J lost 9; bases outside the gene matches: 5. CDR1 LGHNA and CDR2 YSLEER come from the germline V gene. The CDR3 spells CASSQDAGAGEQFF. As DNA, the CDR3 is TGCGCCAGCAGCCAAGATGCGGGAGCGGGTGAGCAGTTCTTC.

J is TRBJ1-1 and V is TRBV6-5; D is possibly TRBD1 (6 bases). V was shortened by 2 bases and J by 2 bases, with 9 bases between the two germline ends. The V gene's germline CDR1 is MNHEY and CDR2 SVGAGI. CDR3 length equals 14 residues. Written as DNA, the CDR3 is TGTGCCAGCAGTTACGGACAGAGAAACACTGAAGCTTTCTTT. Its translation is CASSYGQRNTEAFF.

The table lists this clone with a count of one. V usage is TRBV10-3 and J usage is TRBJ2-1; no firm D call. The V gene lost 6 bases and the J gene lost 7 bases, with 16 bases spanning the gap. Germline values: CDR1 ENHRY, CDR2 SYGVKD. This CDR3 has 14 amino acids. DNA for the CDR3: TGTGCCATCAGCCAGACCGTCCATAGTAATGAGCAGTTCTTC. Encoded protein: CAISQTVHSNEQFF.

The chain combines TRBV27 with TRBJ1-5, with TRBD1 as a possible D gene (5 bases). This CDR3 region has 14 residues. Per the germline V gene, CDR1 is MNHEY and CDR2 is SMNVEV (reference sequence). V lost 5 bases, J lost 0 bases, and 8 bases lay in between. The CDR3 protein is CASSRGYSNQPQHF. The CDR3 nucleotides read TGTGCCAGCAGTAGGGGTTATAGCAATCAGCCCCAGCATTTT.

This rearrangement joins TRBV6-1 to TRBJ2-7, with D perhaps matching TRBD1 (5 bases). The V gene's germline CDR1 is MNHNS and CDR2 SASEGT. There are 13 residues in the CDR3. The V gene lost 8 bases and the J gene lost 0 bases, with 11 bases spanning the gap. The DNA of the CDR3 is TGTGCCAGCCGCCCGGACAACTCCTACGAGCAGTACTTC. It translates to CASRPDNSYEQYF.

The chain carries TRBV9 and TRBJ1-6; 7 bases agree with TRBD1. With 3 bases clipped from V and 5 bases from J, the junction kept 5 bases outside the gene matches. Germline V gene data show CDR1 as SGDLS and CDR2 as YYNGEE. The CDR3 sequence is 15 residues long. CDR3 region: CASSAYTGDNSPLHF. The CDR3 DNA reads TGTGCCAGCAGCGCCTATACAGGGGATAATTCACCCCTCCACTTT.

This rearrangement joins TRBV6-1 to TRBJ1-1; D call uncertain. Trimming took 6 bases from V and 0 from J, leaving 11 bases between them. In germline, CDR1 is MNHNS, CDR2 SASEGT. The CDR3 loop spans 14 amino acids. CDR3 bases: TGTGCCAGCAGCGCCTTGAGGCTGAACACTGAAGCTTTCTTT. This gives the protein CASSALRLNTEAFF.

V is TRBV7-9 and J is TRBJ2-5; either TRBD1 or TRBD2 may supply D (6 bases each). The CDR3 spans 17 residues. The germline CDR1 and CDR2 sequences are SEHNR and FQNEAQ (reference sequence). Trimming removed 1 base from V and 5 bases from J, with 20 bases in between. The CDR3, as DNA: TGTGCCAGCAGCTTAGGAGCAGCGGGCCTAGGGGGGGAGACCCAGTACTTC. Amino acid sequence: CASSLGAAGLGGETQYF.

At least ten counts were recorded for this clone. This chain connects TRBV5-4 to TRBJ2-5; no clear D. Germline V gene lookup returns CDR1 SGHNT and CDR2 YYREEE (reference sequence). The CDR3 covers 16 residues. V was trimmed by 4 bases and J by 4 bases, leaving 20 bases between them. This chain's CDR3 is CASSPPKSTWGETQYF. CDR3 in DNA: TGTGCCAGCAGCCCCCCCAAGTCCACCTGGGGAGAGACCCAGTACTTC.

This chain links TRBV5-6 with TRBJ2-5, with a possible D match to TRBD2 (5 bases). Germline-derived CDR1 and CDR2 are SGHDT and YYEEEE. The CDR3 has 13 amino acids. V was cut by 2 bases and J by 5 bases, with 10 bases left in between. The DNA of the CDR3 is TGTGCCAGCAGCTTCGGGGTAACTGAGACCCAGTACTTC. Translating it yields CASSFGVTETQYF.

The chain recombines TRBV6-9 with TRBJ1-2; D gene ambiguous. V was pared by 5 bases and J by 3 bases, with 7 bases between. In germline, CDR1 is MNHGY, CDR2 SVAAGI. This CDR3 spans 12 amino acids. CDR3 region: CASSPRHYGYTF. The DNA of the CDR3 is TGTGCCAGCAGTCCGAGGCACTATGGCTACACCTTC.

As regards this clone: This sample also contains other DNA sequences that code for the same CDR3. This chain joins TRBV29-1 and TRBJ2-2; D assignment may be TRBD1 or TRBD2 (5 bases each). This CDR3 region has 12 residues. V lost 4 bases and J 5 bases, leaving 8 bases between the germline ends. The germline gives CDR1 SQVTM, CDR2 ANQGSEA. The CDR3 region is CSVARGTGELFF. In DNA form, the CDR3 reads TGCAGCGTTGCGAGGGGAACCGGGGAGCTGTTTTTT.

This clone was seen more than once but under ten times. The sample holds other DNA sequences that translate to the same CDR3. This chain uses TRBV9 with TRBJ2-7; 7 nucleotides match TRBD1. There are 14 residues in the CDR3. Germline CDR1 and CDR2: SGDLS and YYNGEE. V lost 0 bases, J lost 3 bases, and 3 bases stayed unmatched. The CDR3 sequence: CASSVGQGNYEQYF. The CDR3, as DNA: TGTGCCAGCAGCGTAGGACAGGGAAACTACGAGCAGTACTTC.

V usage is TRBV10-1 and J usage is TRBJ2-7; D might be TRBD2 (5 bases). Between the trimmed V and J ends, which lost 7 bases and 6 bases, there was a span of 16 bases. The CDR3 spans 13 residues. CDR1 is WNHNN, CDR2 SYGVQD, per germline (reference sequence). The DNA for the CDR3 is TGCGCCAGCACCCAAACTAGGTTCGGCGAGCAGTACTTC. Translating it yields CASTQTRFGEQYF.

The chain uses TRBV12-5 and TRBJ2-1; no clear D. This CDR3 has 13 residues. V lost 5 bases and J 8 bases, leaving 13 bases between the germline ends. The germline V gene encodes CDR1 LGHNT and CDR2 FRNRAP. CDR3 amino acids: CASGKMSADEQFF. Here the CDR3 DNA reads TGTGCTAGTGGTAAGATGAGTGCGGATGAGCAGTTCTTC.

This chain uses TRBV4-3 with TRBJ2-2; 8 positions agree with TRBD2. V lost 2 bases to trimming and J lost 1 base; unmatched junction nucleotides: 3. CDR1 and CDR2 (germline): LGHNA, YSLEER. The CDR3 totals 16 residues. This CDR3 reads CASSQQLAENTGELFF. CDR3 bases: TGCGCCAGCAGCCAACAACTAGCGGAGAACACCGGGGAGCTGTTTTTT.

The rearrangement uses TRBV7-9 and TRBJ2-1; D is perhaps TRBD2 (6 bases). V was cut by 1 base and J by 4 bases, with 20 bases left in between. Per germline, CDR1 SEHNR and CDR2 FQNEAQ (reference sequence). This CDR3 has 18 residues. The CDR3 loop is CASSLGTPSRDSYNEQFF. The CDR3 DNA sequence: TGTGCCAGCAGCTTAGGAACTCCTTCGCGGGACTCTTACAATGAGCAGTTCTTC.

The chain has TRBV5-1 and TRBJ2-7, with D perhaps assigned TRBD1 or TRBD2 (5 bases each). The CDR3 has 15 residues. V was clipped by 6 bases and J by 3 bases, with 19 bases between them. The germline V gene encodes CDR1 SGHRS and CDR2 YFSETQ. CDR3 nucleotide sequence: TGCGCCAGCACTTATCGGGACGGAAGAGACTACGAGCAGTACTTC. This encodes CASTYRDGRDYEQYF.

This clone was observed a handful of times. The chain joins TRBV7-8 to TRBJ2-7; 12 nucleotides agree with TRBD2. CDR3 length equals 15 residues. Germline V gene sequence: CDR1 SGHVS, CDR2 FQNEAQ. The J segment lost 4 bases and the V segment lost 7 bases, leaving 8 bases of the junction unmatched. DNA of the CDR3: TGTGCCAGCATTAGAGGAGGACTAGCGGGATACGAGCAGTACTTC. Its translation is CASIRGGLAGYEQYF. Full variable domain (rest looked up from reference TRBV7-8 and TRBJ2-7): GAGVSQSPRYKVAKRGQDVALRCDPISGHVSLFWYQQALGQGPEFLTYFQNEAQLDKSGLPSDRFFAERPEGSVSTLKIQRTQQEDSAVYLCASIRGGLAGYEQYFGPGTRLTVT.

The rearrangement links TRBV2 to TRBJ1-1, with D tentatively TRBD1 (5 bases). The V end lost 5 bases, the J end lost 1 base, and 20 bases lay between the germline ends. This CDR3 is 17 amino acids long. Per the germline V gene, CDR1 is SNHLY and CDR2 is FYNNEI. The DNA for the CDR3 is TGTGCCAGCAGTCTAGTCGATTTAACCGGGACGAACACTGAAGCTTTCTTT. Amino acids: CASSLVDLTGTNTEAFF. Looking up the rest from reference TRBV2 and TRBJ1-1 gives the full variable domain: EPEVTQTPSHQVTQMGQEVILRCVPISNHLYFYWYRQILGQKVEFLVSFYNNEISEKSEIFDDQFSVERPDGSNFTLKIRSTKLEDSAMYFCASSLVDLTGTNTEAFFGQGTRLTVV.

The chain is built from TRBV10-3 and TRBJ2-1, with D possibly being TRBD2 (5 bases). The CDR3 has 12 amino acids. V was cut by 3 bases and J by 6 bases, with 6 bases left in between. CDR1 and CDR2 from the germline V gene are ENHRY and SYGVKD. The CDR3 here is CAISDGGNEQFF. The CDR3 DNA reads TGTGCCATCAGTGACGGAGGCAATGAGCAGTTCTTC.

Only one count was recorded for this clone. The chain combines TRBV28 with TRBJ2-2; D is undetermined. V was pared by 10 bases and J by 1 base, with 7 bases between. The CDR3 loop spans 12 amino acids. Germline CDR1 reads MDHEN; CDR2 reads SYDVKM. The CDR3 sequence is CATVRNTGELFF. The CDR3 region has the DNA TGTGCCACCGTAAGGAACACCGGGGAGCTGTTTTTT. The full variable domain, with the rest looked up from reference TRBV28 and TRBJ2-2, is DVKVTQSSRYLVKRTGEKVFLECVQDMDHENMFWYRQDPGLGLRLIYFSYDVKMKEKGDIPEGYSVSREKKERFSLILESASTNQTSMYLCATVRNTGELFFGEGSRLTVL.

The chain links TRBV7-9 to TRBJ2-7, with 7 bases matching TRBD2. Germline CDR1 SEHNR, CDR2 FQNEAQ (reference sequence). The CDR3 loop spans 14 amino acids. V shed 5 bases and J 4 bases; nucleotides not matched to a gene: 8. The DNA of the CDR3 is TGTGCCAGCAGCCCCCCGGGAGCGGGGTACGAGCAGTACTTC. As protein: CASSPPGAGYEQYF.

The CDR3, as DNA: TGTGCCAGCAGTGAGGCGGCGGCACGGGGCGCAGATACGCAGTATTTT. This translates into CASSEAAARGADTQYF. This chain links TRBV6-4 with TRBJ2-3; D possibly uses TRBD1 or TRBD2 (5 bases each). Trimming removed 3 bases from V and 4 bases from J, with 17 bases in between. CDR1 and CDR2 (germline): MRHNA, SNTAGT. The CDR3 covers 16 residues.

The chain has TRBV19 and TRBJ2-6; D is unclear. Per the germline V gene, CDR1 is LNHDA and CDR2 is SQIVND (reference sequence). This CDR3 region has 15 residues. CDR3 in amino acids: CASGLQPTGANVLTF. The DNA for the CDR3 is TGTGCGTCTGGCTTACAACCCACGGGGGCCAACGTCCTGACTTTC.

The chain has TRBV4-3 and TRBJ2-7; maybe TRBD2 (6 bases). CDR1 and CDR2 from the germline V gene are LGHNA and YSLEER. The CDR3 contains 15 residues. V lost 0 bases, J lost 3 bases, and 12 bases lay in between. CDR3 DNA: TGCGCCAGCAGCCAAGAGTATTCCGGGGGCTACGAGCAGTACTTC. Amino acids: CASSQEYSGGYEQYF.

In this sample, this clone turned up once. The chain links TRBV19 to TRBJ2-7; 8 nucleotides agree with TRBD1. Germline CDR1 reads LNHDA; CDR2 reads SQIVND (reference sequence). Trimming took 9 bases from V and 1 from J; bases not matched to a gene: 5. The CDR3 has 13 residues. CDR3 DNA: TGTGCCAGCTCCGGACAGGGATCCTACGAGCAGTACTTC. The encoded protein is CASSGQGSYEQYF.

V usage is TRBV10-3 and J usage is TRBJ1-4, with 9 bases fitting TRBD1. The CDR3 extends over 15 amino acids. The V gene end was trimmed by 6 bases and the J gene end by 7 bases; junction bases not matched to a gene: 9. CDR1 and CDR2 from the germline V gene are ENHRY and SYGVKD. CDR3 nucleotide sequence: TGTGCCATCAGCGAAAGGACAGGGGAATTTGAAAAACTGTTTTTT. This sequence encodes CAISERTGEFEKLFF.

V is TRBV5-4 and J is TRBJ2-5; TRBD2 matches at 11 bases. The CDR3 runs 15 residues. CDR1 and CDR2 (germline): SGHNT, YYREEE (reference sequence). With 1 base clipped from V and 5 bases from J, the junction kept 4 bases outside the gene matches. The CDR3 bases are TGTGCCAGCAGCTTGCTAGCGGGAGGTCAGGAGACCCAGTACTTC. Protein product: CASSLLAGGQETQYF.

To note about this clone: A read error may be the cause here, since a much bigger clone is one base away. The same CDR3 is also encoded by other DNA sequences in this sample. The chain joins TRBV2 to TRBJ2-7; D is unresolved. The CDR3 runs 13 residues. Germline CDR1 SNHLY, CDR2 FYNNEI. The CDR3 nucleotides are TGTGCCAGCAGTGACTGGGTTGGCTACGAGCAATACTTC. It translates to CASSDWVGYEQYF. The full variable domain, completed using reference TRBV2 and TRBJ2-7, is EPEVTQTPSHQVTQMGQEVILRCVPISNHLYFYWYRQILGQKVEFLVSFYNNEISEKSEIFDDQFSVERPDGSNFTLKIRSTKLEDSAMYFCASSDWVGYEQYFGPGTRLTVT.